This TCR beta chain was sequenced during a study of T-cell reconstitution after alpha-beta-depleted transplantation in children. This clonotype came up a few times. Researchers prepared the TCRbeta library using unique molecular identifiers, the study reports. TCRdb analysed the PCR reads with MiXCR anew, one entry per CDR3 protein. This table has approximately 340,000 distinct CDR3 sequences, around a tenth appearing once. This CDR3 is built from 16 residues. The V and J ends lost 5 bases and 11 bases respectively, with 25 bases between them. CDR1 MNHEY and CDR2 SVGEGT come from the germline V gene. The sequence was obtained from a human donor who donated a stem cell graft to a child with acute lymphoblastic leukemia. Sequencing was performed on PBMCs from the stem cell graft donor, taken from the stem cell graft. The chain joins TRBV6-2 or TRBV6-3 to TRBJ1-5; tentative D call: TRBD1 (5 bases). As DNA, the CDR3 is TGTGCCAGCAGTCTCCTCTGGAGGGGTCGCACAATGTCCCAGCATTTT. Its translation: CASSLLWRGRTMSQHF.